This T cell receptor beta chain originates from a study of control samples from healthy donors and cancer patients. Sequencing was performed with immunoSEQ multiplex PCR; in TCRdb, only in-frame clones are kept and a portion is missing. The sample includes roughly 180,000 clones, roughly 93% of them seen just once. The CDR3 runs to 15 residues. CDR1 and CDR2 (germline): GTSNPN, SVGIG (reference sequence). Trimming cost V 0 bases and J 2 bases, with 11 bases left between them. The origin of this receptor is a woman aged 55-70 years in good health. Material for sequencing was blood. This chain connects TRBV30 to TRBJ2-4, with D possibly TRBD1 on 5 matching bases. CDR3 nucleotides: TGTGCCTGGAGTGTATCGCAGGGAACCAAAAACATTCAGTACTTC. Residues: CAWSVSQGTKNIQYF.